This TCR beta chain derives from a study of OX40 agonist ivuxolimab in advanced cancers. About the study: While on treatment, patients had intravenous ivuxolimab at 0.01 to 10 mg/kg every 2 weeks. Each dose-escalation patient presented with hepatocellular carcinoma, melanoma, renal cell or head and neck cancer.

TCRdb's copy holds only in-frame clones and misses some; the assay was immunoSEQ multiplex PCR. Among about 11,000 clones listed, 65% to 75% were seen once. Germline V gene lookup returns CDR1 SGHNT and CDR2 YENEEA. The CDR3 consists of 15 residues. The trim removed 3 bases at V and 0 bases at J, leaving 0 bases unmatched. Overall study results and limits: Averaging showed that CD8+ T cells had more expanded clones than CD4+ did. Certain nonresponders likewise exhibited a low normalized T-cell clonal expansion.

On this clone: Its cognate antigen is unknown.

The receptor was derived from an adult with an advanced solid tumor such as melanoma, head and neck, liver or kidney cancer. J is TRBJ2-7 and V is TRBV11-3, with TRBD2 matching 12 bases. This sample comprised CD4+ or CD8+ T cells sorted from blood, obtained in a trial of the OX40 agonist ivuxolimab. The chain's CDR3 is CASSLTSGSSYEQYF. As DNA, the CDR3 is TGTGCCAGCAGCTTGACTAGCGGGAGCTCCTACGAGCAGTACTTC.